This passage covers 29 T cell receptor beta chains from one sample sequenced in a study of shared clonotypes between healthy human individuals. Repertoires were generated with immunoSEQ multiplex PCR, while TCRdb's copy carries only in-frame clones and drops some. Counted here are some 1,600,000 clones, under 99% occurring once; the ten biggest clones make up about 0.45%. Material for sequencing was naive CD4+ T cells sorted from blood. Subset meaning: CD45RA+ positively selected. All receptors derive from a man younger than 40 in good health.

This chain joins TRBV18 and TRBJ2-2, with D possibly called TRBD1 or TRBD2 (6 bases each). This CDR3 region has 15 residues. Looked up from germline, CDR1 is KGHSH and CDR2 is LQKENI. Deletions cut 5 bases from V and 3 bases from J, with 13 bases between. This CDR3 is CASSEGGTYTGELFF. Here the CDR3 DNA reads TGTGCCAGCTCAGAGGGGGGCACGTACACCGGGGAGCTGTTTTTT. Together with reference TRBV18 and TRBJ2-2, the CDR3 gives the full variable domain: NAGVMQNPRHLVRRRGQEARLRCSPMKGHSHVYWYRQLPEEGLKFMVYLQKENIIDESGMPKERFSAEFPKEGPSILRIQQVVRGDSAAYFCASSEGGTYTGELFFGEGSRLTVL.

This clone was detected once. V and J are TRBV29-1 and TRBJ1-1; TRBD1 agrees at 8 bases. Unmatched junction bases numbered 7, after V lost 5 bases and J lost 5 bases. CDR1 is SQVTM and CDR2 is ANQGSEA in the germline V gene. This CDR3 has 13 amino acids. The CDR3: CSVFGQGWTEAFF. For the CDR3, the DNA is TGCAGCGTTTTTGGACAGGGATGGACTGAAGCTTTCTTT.

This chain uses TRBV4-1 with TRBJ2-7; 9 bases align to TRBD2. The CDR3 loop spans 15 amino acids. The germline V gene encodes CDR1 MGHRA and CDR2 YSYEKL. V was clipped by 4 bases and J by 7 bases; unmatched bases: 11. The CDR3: CASSRLLAGIPEQYF. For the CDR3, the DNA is TGCGCCAGCAGCCGCTTGCTAGCGGGAATTCCTGAGCAGTACTTC.

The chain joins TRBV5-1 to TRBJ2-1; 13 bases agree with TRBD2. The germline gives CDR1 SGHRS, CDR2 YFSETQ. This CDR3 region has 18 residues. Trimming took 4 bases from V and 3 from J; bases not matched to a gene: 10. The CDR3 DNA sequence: TGCGCCAGCAGCACCCGGACTAGCGGGAGAGGGGGCTACAATGAGCAGTTCTTC. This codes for CASSTRTSGRGGYNEQFF.

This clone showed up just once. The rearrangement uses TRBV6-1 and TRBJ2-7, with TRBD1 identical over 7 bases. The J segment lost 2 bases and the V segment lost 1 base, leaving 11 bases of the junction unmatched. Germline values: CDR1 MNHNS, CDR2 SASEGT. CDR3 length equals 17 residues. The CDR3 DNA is TGTGCCAGCAGTGAAGTCCTCGGACAGGTGTACCCCTACGAGCAGTACTTC. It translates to CASSEVLGQVYPYEQYF.

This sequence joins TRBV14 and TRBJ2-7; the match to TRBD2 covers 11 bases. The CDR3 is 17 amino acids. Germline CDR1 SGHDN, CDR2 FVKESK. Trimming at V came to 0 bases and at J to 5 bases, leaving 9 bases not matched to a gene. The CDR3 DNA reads TGTGCCAGCAGCCAAGAACTGAGACTAGCGGGAATCCACGAGCAGTACTTC. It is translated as CASSQELRLAGIHEQYF.

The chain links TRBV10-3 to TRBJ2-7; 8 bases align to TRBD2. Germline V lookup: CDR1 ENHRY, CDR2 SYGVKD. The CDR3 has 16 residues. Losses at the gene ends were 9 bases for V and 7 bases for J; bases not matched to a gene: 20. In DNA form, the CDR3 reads TGTGCCATACGCACGGGAGCGGGAGATACTATGAGAGAGCAGTACTTC. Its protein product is CAIRTGAGDTMREQYF.

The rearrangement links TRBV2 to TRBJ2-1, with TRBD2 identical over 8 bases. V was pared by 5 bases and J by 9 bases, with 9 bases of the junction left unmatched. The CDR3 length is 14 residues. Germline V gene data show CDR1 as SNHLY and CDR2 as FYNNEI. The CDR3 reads CASSPREVSGEQFF. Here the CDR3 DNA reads TGTGCCAGCAGTCCGCGGGAGGTTTCCGGTGAGCAGTTCTTC.

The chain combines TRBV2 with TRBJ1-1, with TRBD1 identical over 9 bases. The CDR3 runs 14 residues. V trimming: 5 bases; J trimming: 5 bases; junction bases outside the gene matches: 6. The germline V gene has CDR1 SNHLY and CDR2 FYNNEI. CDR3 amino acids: CASSYRGLGTEAFF. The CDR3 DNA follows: TGTGCCAGCAGTTACAGGGGGCTCGGGACTGAAGCTTTCTTT.

DNA for the CDR3: TGTGCCACCACCTGGACTAGCGGTTACGAGCAGTACTTC. This sequence encodes CATTWTSGYEQYF. The chain carries TRBV10-3 and TRBJ2-7; 10 bases match TRBD2. There are 13 residues in the CDR3. V trimming: 10 bases; J trimming: 4 bases; junction bases outside the gene matches: 7. Per germline, CDR1 ENHRY and CDR2 SYGVKD.

CDR3 in DNA: TGTGCCAGCAGCGTAGGTCTGCAGAACTACGAGCAGTACTTC. Translated, it gives CASSVGLQNYEQYF. The V call is TRBV9, the J call TRBJ2-7; D is unresolved. V dropped 0 bases and J dropped 3 bases, with 10 bases sitting between them. This CDR3 has 14 amino acids. In germline, CDR1 is SGDLS, CDR2 YYNGEE.

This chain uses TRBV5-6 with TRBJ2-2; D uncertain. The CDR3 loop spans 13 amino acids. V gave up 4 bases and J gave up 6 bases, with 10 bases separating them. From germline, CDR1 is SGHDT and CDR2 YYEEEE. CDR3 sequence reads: CASSHYASGELFF. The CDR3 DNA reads TGTGCCAGCAGCCACTACGCTTCCGGGGAGCTGTTTTTT.

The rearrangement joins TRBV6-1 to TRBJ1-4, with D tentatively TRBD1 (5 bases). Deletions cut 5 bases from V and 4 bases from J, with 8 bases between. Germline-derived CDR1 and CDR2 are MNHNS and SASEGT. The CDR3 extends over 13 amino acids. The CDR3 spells CASSRDGNEKLFF. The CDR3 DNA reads TGTGCCAGCAGTAGGGACGGTAATGAAAAACTGTTTTTT.

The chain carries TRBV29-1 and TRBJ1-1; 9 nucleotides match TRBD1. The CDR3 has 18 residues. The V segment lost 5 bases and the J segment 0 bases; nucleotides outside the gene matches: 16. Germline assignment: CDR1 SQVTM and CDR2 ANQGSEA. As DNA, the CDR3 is TGCAGCGTTAGGGTTACGGGACAGGGCCCAATTATGAACACTGAAGCTTTCTTT. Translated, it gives CSVRVTGQGPIMNTEAFF.

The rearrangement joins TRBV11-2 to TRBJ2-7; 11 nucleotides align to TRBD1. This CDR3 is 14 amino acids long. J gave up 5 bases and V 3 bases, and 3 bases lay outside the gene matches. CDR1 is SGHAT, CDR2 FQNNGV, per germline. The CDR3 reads CASSFGTGGDEQYF. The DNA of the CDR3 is TGTGCCAGCAGCTTTGGGACAGGGGGGGACGAGCAGTACTTC.

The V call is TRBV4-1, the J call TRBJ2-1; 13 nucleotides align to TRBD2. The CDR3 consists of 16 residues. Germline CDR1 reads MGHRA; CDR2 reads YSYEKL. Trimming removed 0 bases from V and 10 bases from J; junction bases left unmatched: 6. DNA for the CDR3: TGCGCCAGCAGCCAAGACCCGACTAGCGGGAGGAGGGAGCAGTTCTTC. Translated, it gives CASSQDPTSGRREQFF.

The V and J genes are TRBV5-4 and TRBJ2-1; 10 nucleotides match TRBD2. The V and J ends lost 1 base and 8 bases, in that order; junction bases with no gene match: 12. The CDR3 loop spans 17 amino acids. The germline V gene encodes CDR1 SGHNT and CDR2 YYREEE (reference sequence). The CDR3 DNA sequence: TGTGCCAGCAGCTTGTCCCTAGCGGGAGTCGGGGCCCATGAGCAGTTCTTC. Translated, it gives CASSLSLAGVGAHEQFF.

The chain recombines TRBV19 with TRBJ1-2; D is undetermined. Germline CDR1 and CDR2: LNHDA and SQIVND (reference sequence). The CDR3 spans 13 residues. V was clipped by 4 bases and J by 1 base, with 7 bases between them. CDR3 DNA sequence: TGTGCCAGTAGTAGGGCAGATAACTATGGCTACACCTTC. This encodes CASSRADNYGYTF. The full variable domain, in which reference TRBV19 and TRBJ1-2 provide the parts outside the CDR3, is DGGITQSPKYLFRKEGQNVTLSCEQNLNHDAMYWYRQDPGQGLRLIYYSQIVNDFQKGDIAEGYSVSREKKESFPLTVTSAQKNPTAFYLCASSRADNYGYTFGSGTRLTVV.

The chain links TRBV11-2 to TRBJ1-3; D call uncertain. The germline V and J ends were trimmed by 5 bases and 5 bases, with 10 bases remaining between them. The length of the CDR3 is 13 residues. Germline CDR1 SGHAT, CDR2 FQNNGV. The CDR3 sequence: CASSLVGRNTIYF. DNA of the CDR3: TGTGCCAGCAGCCTAGTGGGAAGAAACACCATATATTTT.

DNA of the CDR3: TGTGCCAGCAGCTTCAGGCAGGCCTACGAGCAGTACTTC. It codes for CASSFRQAYEQYF. The chain has TRBV7-8 and TRBJ2-7; no definite D call. Germline lookup yields CDR1 SGHVS and CDR2 FQNEAQ. CDR3 length: 13 amino acids. V lost 3 bases and J lost 2, with 8 bases in between.

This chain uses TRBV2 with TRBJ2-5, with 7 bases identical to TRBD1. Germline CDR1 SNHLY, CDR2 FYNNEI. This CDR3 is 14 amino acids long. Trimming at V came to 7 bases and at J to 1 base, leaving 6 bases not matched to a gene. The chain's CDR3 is CASTLTGTQETQYF. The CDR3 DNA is TGTGCCAGCACCCTGACAGGGACCCAAGAGACCCAGTACTTC.

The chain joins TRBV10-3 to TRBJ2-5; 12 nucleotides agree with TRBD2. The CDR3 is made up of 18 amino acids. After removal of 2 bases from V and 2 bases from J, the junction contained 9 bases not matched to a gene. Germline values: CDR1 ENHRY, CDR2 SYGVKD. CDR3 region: CAISERSSGRAFQETQYF. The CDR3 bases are TGTGCCATCAGTGAGAGGTCTAGCGGGAGGGCCTTTCAAGAGACCCAGTACTTC.

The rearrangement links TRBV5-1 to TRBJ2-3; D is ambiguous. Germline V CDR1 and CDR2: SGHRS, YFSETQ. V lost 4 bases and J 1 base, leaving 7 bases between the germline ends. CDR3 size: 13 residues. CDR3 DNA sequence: TGCGCCAGCAGCCCCCACCGCACAGATACGCAGTATTTT. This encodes CASSPHRTDTQYF.

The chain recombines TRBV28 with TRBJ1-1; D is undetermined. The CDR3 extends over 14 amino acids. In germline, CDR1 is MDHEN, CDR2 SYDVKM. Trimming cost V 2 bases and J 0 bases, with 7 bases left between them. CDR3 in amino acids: CASSLTQLNTEAFF. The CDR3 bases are TGTGCCAGCAGTTTAACACAGCTGAACACTGAAGCTTTCTTT.

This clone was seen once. CDR3 in amino acids: CASSPYRVDGYTF. Written as DNA, the CDR3 is TGTGCCAGCAGCCCGTACAGGGTAGATGGCTACACCTTC. This chain joins TRBV5-5 and TRBJ1-2; D might be TRBD1 (6 bases). This CDR3 region has 13 residues. V was shortened by 4 bases and J by 6 bases, with 13 bases between the two germline ends. Germline CDR1 SGHKS, CDR2 YYEKEE (reference sequence). The full variable domain, with the rest looked up from reference TRBV5-5 and TRBJ1-2, is DAGVTQSPTHLIKTRGQQVTLRCSPISGHKSVSWYQQVLGQGPQFIFQYYEKEERGRGNFPDRFSARQFPNYSSELNVNALLLGDSALYLCASSPYRVDGYTFGSGTRLTVV.

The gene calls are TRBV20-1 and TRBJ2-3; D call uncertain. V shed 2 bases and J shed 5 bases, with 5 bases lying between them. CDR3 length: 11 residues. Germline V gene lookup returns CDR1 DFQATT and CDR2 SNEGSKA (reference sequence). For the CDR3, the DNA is TGCAGTGCTAGACCGCTAGATACGCAGTATTTT. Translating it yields CSARPLDTQYF.

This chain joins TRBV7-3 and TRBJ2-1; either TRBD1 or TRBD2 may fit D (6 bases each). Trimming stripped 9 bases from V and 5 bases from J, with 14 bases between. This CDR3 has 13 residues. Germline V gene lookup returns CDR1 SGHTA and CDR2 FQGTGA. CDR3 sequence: CASGGQIDNEQFF. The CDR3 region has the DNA TGTGCCAGTGGGGGGCAGATAGACAATGAGCAGTTCTTC.

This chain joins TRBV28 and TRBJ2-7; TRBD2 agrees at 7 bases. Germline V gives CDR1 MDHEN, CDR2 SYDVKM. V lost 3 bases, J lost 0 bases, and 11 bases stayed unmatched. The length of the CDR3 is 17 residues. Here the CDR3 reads CASSFEVAGWSSYEQYF. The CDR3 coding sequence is TGTGCCAGCAGTTTCGAGGTAGCGGGTTGGAGCTCCTACGAGCAGTACTTC.

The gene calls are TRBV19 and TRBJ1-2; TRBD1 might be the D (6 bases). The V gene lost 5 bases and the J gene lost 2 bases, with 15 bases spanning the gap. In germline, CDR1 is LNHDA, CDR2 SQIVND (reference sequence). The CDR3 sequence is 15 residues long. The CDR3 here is CASSAKQGKNYGYTF. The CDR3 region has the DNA TGTGCCAGTAGTGCCAAACAGGGAAAAAACTATGGCTACACCTTC. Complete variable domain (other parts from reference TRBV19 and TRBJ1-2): DGGITQSPKYLFRKEGQNVTLSCEQNLNHDAMYWYRQDPGQGLRLIYYSQIVNDFQKGDIAEGYSVSREKKESFPLTVTSAQKNPTAFYLCASSAKQGKNYGYTFGSGTRLTVV.